This T cell receptor beta chain is drawn from a study of PD-L1 blockade in urothelial cancer. Overall study: Every 3 weeks, patients received intravenous atezolizumab 1,200 mg, beginning 2014.

Described time point: pretreatment peripheral blood. Profiling relied on immunoSEQ multiplex PCR, and the TCRdb table lists in-frame clones only, not all of them. Counted here are about 72,000 clones, roughly 86% occurring once; the ten biggest clones make up 15%. Sequencing was performed on PBMCs, taken around atezolizumab (anti-PD-L1) treatment. The TCR originated in a man between 60 and 75 years old with urothelial cancer.

The CDR3 DNA reads as TGTGCCAGCAGCGTCCGGGACAGCAGTACCTCACCCCTCCACTTT. Its protein is CASSVRDSSTSPLHF. The chain joins TRBV7-6 to TRBJ1-6; 7 nucleotides match TRBD1. CDR1 SGHVS and CDR2 FNYEAQ come from the germline V gene. The CDR3 has 15 amino acids. The ends lost 5 bases at V and 10 bases at J; junction bases unmatched: 11.